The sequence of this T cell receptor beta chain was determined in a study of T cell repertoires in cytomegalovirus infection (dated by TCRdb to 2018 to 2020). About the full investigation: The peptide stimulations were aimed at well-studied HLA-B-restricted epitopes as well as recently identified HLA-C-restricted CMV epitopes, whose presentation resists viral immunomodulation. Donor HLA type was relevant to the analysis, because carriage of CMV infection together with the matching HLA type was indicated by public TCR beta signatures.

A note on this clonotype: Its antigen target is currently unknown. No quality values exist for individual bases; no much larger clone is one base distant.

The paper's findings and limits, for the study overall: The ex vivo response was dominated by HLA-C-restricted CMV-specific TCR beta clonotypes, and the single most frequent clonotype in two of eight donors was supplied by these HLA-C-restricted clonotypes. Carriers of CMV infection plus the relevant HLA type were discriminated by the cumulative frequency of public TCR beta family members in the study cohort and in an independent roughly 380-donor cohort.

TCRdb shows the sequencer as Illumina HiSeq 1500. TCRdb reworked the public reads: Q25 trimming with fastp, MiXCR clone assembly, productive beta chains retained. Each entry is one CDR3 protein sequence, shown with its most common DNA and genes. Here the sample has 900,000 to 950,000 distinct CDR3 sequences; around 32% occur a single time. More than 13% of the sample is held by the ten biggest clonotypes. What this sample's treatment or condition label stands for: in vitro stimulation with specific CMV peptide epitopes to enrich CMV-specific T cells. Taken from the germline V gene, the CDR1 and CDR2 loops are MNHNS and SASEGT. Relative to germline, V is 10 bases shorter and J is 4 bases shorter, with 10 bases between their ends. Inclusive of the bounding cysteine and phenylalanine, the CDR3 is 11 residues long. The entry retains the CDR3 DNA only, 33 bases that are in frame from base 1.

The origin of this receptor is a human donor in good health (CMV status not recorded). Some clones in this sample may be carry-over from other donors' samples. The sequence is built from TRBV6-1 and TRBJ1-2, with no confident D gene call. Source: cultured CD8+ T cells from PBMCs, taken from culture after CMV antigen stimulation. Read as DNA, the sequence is TGTGCCATGTCTGAGGGCTATGGCTACACCTTC. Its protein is CAMSEGYGYTF.